These 14 T cell receptor beta chains came from one sample sequenced in a study of cytomegalovirus exposure and HLA in healthy donors. Both 60 Vbeta primers and 13 Jbeta primers went into the PCR. Assay: immunoSEQ multiplex PCR; the TCRdb copy retains only in-frame clones and omits some. The table has over 100,000 clones, 79% seen once. Sequenced material: PBMCs. The receptor set was obtained from a woman younger than 35 in good health and CMV-seropositive.

The sample holds a few counts of this clone. The rearrangement uses TRBV18 and TRBJ1-2, with 12 nucleotides matching TRBD1. The V gene end was trimmed by 3 bases and the J gene end by 2 bases; junction bases not matched to a gene: 1. Germline V gene sequence: CDR1 KGHSH, CDR2 LQKENI. CDR3 length: 15 amino acids. The CDR3 DNA reads TGTGCCAGCTCACCCGGGACAGGGGGCAACTATGGCTACACCTTC. Translation: CASSPGTGGNYGYTF.

The V and J genes are TRBV18 and TRBJ1-1; TRBD1 agrees at 7 bases. From germline, CDR1 is KGHSH and CDR2 LQKENI. Trimming removed 1 base from V and 4 bases from J; junction bases left unmatched: 6. The CDR3 is 15 residues long. The CDR3 bases are TGTGCCAGCTCACCACGTTCAAACAGGGGCACTGAAGCTTTCTTT. Its translation: CASSPRSNRGTEAFF.

V is TRBV7-9 and J is TRBJ2-7; a possible D gene is TRBD2 (5 bases). The CDR3 runs 17 residues. V lost 0 bases to trimming and J lost 0 bases, with 15 bases between them. Germline V gene sequence: CDR1 SEHNR, CDR2 FQNEAQ (reference sequence). This chain's CDR3 is CASSLAEGTESSYEQYF. In nucleotides, the CDR3 is TGTGCCAGCAGCTTAGCCGAGGGAACAGAGAGCTCCTACGAGCAGTACTTC. Full variable domain (rest looked up from reference TRBV7-9 and TRBJ2-7): DTGVSQNPRHKITKRGQNVTFRCDPISEHNRLYWYRQTLGQGPEFLTYFQNEAQLEKSRLLSDRFSAERPKGSFSTLEIQRTEQGDSAMYLCASSLAEGTESSYEQYFGPGTRLTVT.

This chain links TRBV6-5 with TRBJ2-3; 9 bases align to TRBD2. J gave up 4 bases and V 2 bases, and 1 base lay outside the gene matches. Germline assignment: CDR1 MNHEY and CDR2 SVGAGI. The CDR3 covers 14 residues. Written as DNA, the CDR3 is TGTGCCAGCAGTTACGGACTAGCGTCAGATACGCAGTATTTT. Its translation: CASSYGLASDTQYF.

This clone came up a few times. The CDR3 DNA is TGTGCCAGCAGGTCTGCTCGAGCCAGTGGAGGATCCGGGGCCAACGTCCTGACTTTC. Translation gives CASRSARASGGSGANVLTF. V usage is TRBV7-9 and J usage is TRBJ2-6, with D possibly TRBD2 on 5 matching bases. In germline, CDR1 is SEHNR, CDR2 FQNEAQ (reference sequence). Deletions cut 6 bases from V and 4 bases from J, with 25 bases between. The CDR3 loop spans 19 amino acids.

This chain uses TRBV2 with TRBJ2-7; 14 nucleotides match TRBD2. V lost 5 bases, J lost 4 bases, and 7 bases stayed unmatched. This CDR3 is built from 16 residues. Looked up from germline, CDR1 is SNHLY and CDR2 is FYNNEI. The CDR3 protein is CASSPKTSGRVYEQYF. As DNA, the CDR3 is TGTGCCAGCAGTCCTAAGACTAGCGGGAGGGTTTACGAGCAGTACTTC. Based on the CDR3 plus reference TRBV2 and TRBJ2-7, the full variable domain is EPEVTQTPSHQVTQMGQEVILRCVPISNHLYFYWYRQILGQKVEFLVSFYNNEISEKSEIFDDQFSVERPDGSNFTLKIRSTKLEDSAMYFCASSPKTSGRVYEQYFGPGTRLTVT.

The chain has TRBV7-9 and TRBJ2-7; 7 bases agree with TRBD1. Germline-derived CDR1 and CDR2 are SEHNR and FQNEAQ (reference sequence). V gave up 8 bases and J gave up 3 bases; unmatched junction bases: 4. CDR3 length equals 12 residues. The CDR3 is CASGRQGYEQYF. The CDR3 DNA reads as TGTGCCAGCGGGCGACAGGGCTACGAGCAGTACTTC.

The chain recombines TRBV6-6 with TRBJ2-1; 7 positions agree with TRBD1. CDR1 MNHNY and CDR2 SVGAGI come from the germline V gene (reference sequence). Trimming cost V 4 bases and J 5 bases; bases outside gene matches: 5. The CDR3 runs 14 residues. The CDR3 DNA follows: TGTGCCAGCAGTTCGGGGACAGCTCACAATGAGCAGTTCTTC. Translated, it gives CASSSGTAHNEQFF.

This clone was detected only a few times. The chain is built from TRBV19 and TRBJ1-5, with 10 bases aligning to TRBD1. This CDR3 comprises 15 residues. Trimming at V came to 5 bases and at J to 7 bases, leaving 8 bases not matched to a gene. CDR1 and CDR2 from the germline V gene are LNHDA and SQIVND (reference sequence). CDR3 region: CASSSRDRGWQPQHF. The CDR3, as DNA: TGTGCCAGTAGTTCCCGGGACAGGGGTTGGCAGCCCCAGCATTTT.

The chain employs TRBV20-1 and TRBJ2-7, with no clear D. Trimming took off 6 bases at V and 1 base at J, with 7 bases between the two ends. Germline assignment: CDR1 DFQATT and CDR2 SNEGSKA (reference sequence). The CDR3 extends over 11 amino acids. This chain's CDR3 is CSARLSYEQYF. CDR3 nucleotide sequence: TGCAGTGCCAGACTTTCCTACGAGCAGTACTTC.

This clone was recorded only once. The chain joins TRBV30 to TRBJ2-7, with 7 bases fitting TRBD1. The CDR3 spans 12 residues. CDR1 GTSNPN and CDR2 SVGIG come from the germline V gene (reference sequence). Germline trimming cut 1 base from V and 4 bases from J; bases unmatched to any gene: 1. The CDR3 coding sequence is TGTGCCTGGAGTGGGGGACAGTACGAGCAGTACTTC. Translating gives CAWSGGQYEQYF. Full variable domain (remainder filled in from reference TRBV30 and TRBJ2-7): SQTIHQWPATLVQPVGSPLSLECTVEGTSNPNLYWYRQAAGRGLQLLFYSVGIGQISSEVPQNLSASRPQDRQFILSSKKLLLSDSGFYLCAWSGGQYEQYFGPGTRLTVT.

The sample holds a few counts of this clone. The CDR3 loop reads CASSYRAGPEKLFF. The CDR3 nucleotides read TGTGCCAGCAGTTACAGGGCAGGGCCTGAAAAACTGTTTTTT. J is TRBJ1-4 and V is TRBV6-6, with D tentatively TRBD1 (5 bases). V was clipped by 2 bases and J by 7 bases, with 11 bases between them. The CDR3 extends over 14 amino acids. Germline-derived CDR1 and CDR2 are MNHNY and SVGAGI (reference sequence).

The chain recombines TRBV30 with TRBJ2-6; possibly TRBD2 for D (6 bases). CDR3 length: 16 residues. V lost 5 bases, J lost 4 bases, and 18 bases lay in between. Germline V CDR1 and CDR2: GTSNPN, SVGIG (reference sequence). In nucleotides, the CDR3 is TGTGCCTGGGCGGGACTGCGGACTGGCGGGGCCAACGTCCTGACTTTC. Translating it yields CAWAGLRTGGANVLTF.

The gene calls are TRBV5-1 and TRBJ1-2; weak D call: TRBD1 (6 bases). Germline lookup yields CDR1 SGHRS and CDR2 YFSETQ. There are 15 residues in the CDR3. The ends were cut back, 4 bases at V and 8 bases at J, with 21 bases in the middle. Here the CDR3 DNA reads TGCGCCAGCAGCCGGACAGCCCGGAGGGAGGGCGGCTACACCTTC. Protein sequence: CASSRTARREGGYTF.